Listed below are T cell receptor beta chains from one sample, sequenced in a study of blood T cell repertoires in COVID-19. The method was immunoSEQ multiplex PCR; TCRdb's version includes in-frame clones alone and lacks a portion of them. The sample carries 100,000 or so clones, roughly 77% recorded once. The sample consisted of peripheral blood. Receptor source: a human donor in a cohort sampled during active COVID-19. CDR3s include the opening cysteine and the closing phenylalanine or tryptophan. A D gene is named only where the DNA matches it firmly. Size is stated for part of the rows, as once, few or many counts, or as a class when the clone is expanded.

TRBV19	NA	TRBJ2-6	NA	CASSLLSSGANVLTF	TGTGCCAGTAGTCTACTAAGCTCTGGGGCCAACGTCCTGACTTTC
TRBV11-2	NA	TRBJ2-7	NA	CASSLMARGWYEQYF	TGTGCCAGCAGCTTAATGGCCAGAGGGTGGTACGAGCAGTACTTC
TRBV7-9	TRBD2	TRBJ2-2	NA	CASSLGSGTSGTGELFF	TGTGCCAGCAGCTTAGGTTCAGGGACTAGCGGCACCGGGGAGCTGTTTTTT
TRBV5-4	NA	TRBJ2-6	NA	CASSLPTGSGANVLTF	TGTGCCAGCAGCTTACCGACGGGCTCTGGGGCCAACGTCCTGACTTTC
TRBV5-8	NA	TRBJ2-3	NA	CASRAGPGLSLTQYF	TGTGCCAGCAGGGCCGGACCCGGACTAAGTCTTACGCAGTATTTT
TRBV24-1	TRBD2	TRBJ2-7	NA	CATSDSLAGGYEQYF	TGTGCCACCAGTGATTCTCTAGCGGGGGGCTACGAGCAGTACTTC
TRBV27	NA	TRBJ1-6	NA	CASSLSSGGVRSSPLHF	TGTGCCAGCAGTTTATCCTCCGGGGGGGTTCGTTCTTCACCCCTCCACTTT
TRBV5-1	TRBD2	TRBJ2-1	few	CASSLGLAEKYNEQFF	TGCGCCAGCAGCTTAGGACTAGCGGAAAAATACAATGAGCAGTTCTTC
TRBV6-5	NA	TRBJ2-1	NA	CASRGQGMNEQFF	TGTGCCAGCAGAGGCCAGGGGATGAATGAGCAGTTCTTC
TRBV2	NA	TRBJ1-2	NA	CASRSNQGNGYTF	TGTGCCAGCAGGAGCAACCAGGGCAATGGCTACACCTTC
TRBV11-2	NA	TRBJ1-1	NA	CASSFVSGGTEAFF	TGTGCCAGCAGCTTCGTTTCCGGGGGGACTGAAGCTTTCTTT
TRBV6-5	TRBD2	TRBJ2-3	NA	CASSYGLAGVADTQYF	TGTGCCAGCAGTTACGGGCTAGCGGGAGTAGCAGATACGCAGTATTTT
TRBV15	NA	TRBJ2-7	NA	CATSRDLTAYEQYF	TGTGCCACCAGCAGAGATTTAACAGCCTACGAGCAGTACTTC
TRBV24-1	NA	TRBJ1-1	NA	CATRNTENTEAFF	TGTGCCACCAGAAACACAGAGAACACTGAAGCTTTCTTT
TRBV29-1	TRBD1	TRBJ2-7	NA	CSGGRTGGGEQYF	TGCAGCGGGGGGCGAACAGGGGGAGGCGAGCAGTACTTC
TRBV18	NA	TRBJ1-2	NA	CAGRRQVGSGYTF	TGTGCCGGCCGCAGACAGGTTGGGTCTGGCTACACCTTC
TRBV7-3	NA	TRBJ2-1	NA	CASSLIVAGEQFF	TGTGCCAGCAGCTTAATAGTCGCGGGTGAGCAGTTCTTC
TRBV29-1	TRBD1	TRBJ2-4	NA	CSAAGTGERNIQYF	TGCAGCGCCGCCGGAACAGGGGAGAGAAACATTCAGTACTTC
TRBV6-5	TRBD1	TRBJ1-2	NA	CASSRIQGVYGYTF	TGTGCCAGCAGTCGAATTCAGGGGGTTTATGGCTACACCTTC
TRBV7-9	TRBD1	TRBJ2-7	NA	CASSLGQGREQYF	TGTGCCAGCAGCCTGGGACAGGGTCGCGAGCAGTACTTC
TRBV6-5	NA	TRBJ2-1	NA	CASTIAEPNEQFF	TGTGCCAGCACCATAGCGGAGCCCAATGAGCAGTTCTTC
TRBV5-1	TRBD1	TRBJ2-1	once	CASSRTGGSDHEQFF	TGCGCCAGCAGCAGAACAGGGGGAAGTGACCATGAGCAGTTCTTC
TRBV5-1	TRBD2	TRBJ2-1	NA	CASSSRTMGGTRNNEQFF	TGCGCCAGCAGCTCGCGAACAATGGGGGGGACTAGGAACAATGAGCAGTTCTTC
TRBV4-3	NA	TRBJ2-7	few	CASSQDATEPYEQYF	TGCGCCAGCAGCCAAGATGCGACAGAACCCTACGAGCAGTACTTC
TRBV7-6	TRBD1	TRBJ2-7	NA	CASSARTGADYEQYF	TGTGCCAGCAGCGCAAGGACAGGGGCAGATTACGAGCAGTACTTC
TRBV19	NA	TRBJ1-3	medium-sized	CASSVGLNSGNTIYF	TGTGCCAGTAGTGTGGGACTGAACTCTGGAAACACCATATATTTT
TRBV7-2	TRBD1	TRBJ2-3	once	CASSPDRGSDTQYF	TGTGCCAGCAGCCCAGACAGGGGTTCAGATACGCAGTATTTT